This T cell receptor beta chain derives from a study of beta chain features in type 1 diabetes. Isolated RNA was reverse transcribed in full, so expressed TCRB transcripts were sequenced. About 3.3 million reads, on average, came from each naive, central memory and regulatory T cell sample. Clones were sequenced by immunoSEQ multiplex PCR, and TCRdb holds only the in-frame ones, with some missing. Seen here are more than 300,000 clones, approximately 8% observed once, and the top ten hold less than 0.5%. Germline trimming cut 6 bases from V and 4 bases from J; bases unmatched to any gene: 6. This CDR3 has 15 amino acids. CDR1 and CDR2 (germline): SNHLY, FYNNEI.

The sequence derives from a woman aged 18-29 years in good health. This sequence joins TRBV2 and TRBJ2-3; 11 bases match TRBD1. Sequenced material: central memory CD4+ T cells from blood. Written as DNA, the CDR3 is TGTGCCAGCAGCAAGGGACAGGGGGTTGCAGATACGCAGTATTTT. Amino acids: CASSKGQGVADTQYF.